Listed below are T cell receptor beta chains from one sample, sequenced in a study of beta chain features in type 1 diabetes. The table came from immunoSEQ multiplex PCR; TCRdb's copy has only in-frame clones and leaves some out. Of under 450,000 clones listed, 11% to 15% are singletons. The sample taken for sequencing was naive CD4+ T cells from blood. The receptors come from a man younger than 40 in good health. Each CDR3 is given with its conserved first and last residue. Each record gives: clone size, D gene, J gene, V gene, CDR3 DNA, CDR3 protein. A D gene is named only where the DNA matches it firmly. Not every row has a clone size; where given, it reads once, few, many or a size class.

NA NA TRBJ2-7 TRBV6-5 TGTGCCAGCAGCTTGGACTCCTACGAGCAGTACTTC CASSLDSYEQYF
many NA TRBJ2-3 TRBV29-1 TGCAGCGTCGAAAGAGATACGCAGTATTTT CSVERDTQYF
NA NA TRBJ1-3 TRBV28 TGTGCCAGCAGTTCTGAATACAGGGTCTACTCTGGAAACACCATATATTTT CASSSEYRVYSGNTIYF
NA NA TRBJ2-3 TRBV9 TGTGCCAGCAGCGCTCCGGGTCCAGATACGCAGTATTTT CASSAPGPDTQYF
NA TRBD1 TRBJ2-3 TRBV7-2 TGTGCCAGCAGCGACCGGGACAGGGGTGGAGATACGCAGTATTTT CASSDRDRGGDTQYF
NA TRBD1 TRBJ2-1 TRBV9 TGTGCCAGCAGCCTTCAACCGGGACAGTACAATGAGCAGTTCTTC CASSLQPGQYNEQFF
NA NA TRBJ2-1 TRBV30 TGTGCCTGGGGGGTCTCCGAGCAGTTCTTC CAWGVSEQFF
few NA TRBJ2-6 TRBV7-2 TGTGCCAGCAGCCCGGGGGCCAGGGGTTTTTCTGGGGCCAACGTCCTGACTTTC CASSPGARGFSGANVLTF
NA NA TRBJ2-4 TRBV10-3 TGTGCCATCAGTGATGGCCGGCACAAAAACATTCAGTACTTC CAISDGRHKNIQYF
few NA TRBJ1-3 TRBV29-1 TGCAGCGTTGAAGATTTGGACGTCCGCTCTGGAAACACCATATATTTT CSVEDLDVRSGNTIYF
NA NA TRBJ2-3 TRBV7-2 TGTGCCAGCAGCTCAGTAGGGGATACGCAGTATTTT CASSSVGDTQYF
NA NA TRBJ1-5 TRBV7-9 TGTGCCAGCAGCTTAGGGGGCAACTCACAGCCCCAGCATTTT CASSLGGNSQPQHF
once NA TRBJ2-3 TRBV9 TGTGCCAGCAGCGTAAGGTCCACTAGCACAGATACGCAGTATTTT CASSVRSTSTDTQYF
few TRBD1 TRBJ1-2 TRBV9 TGTGCCAGCAGCGTCGGGACAGGGGACTATGGCTACACCTTC CASSVGTGDYGYTF
few NA TRBJ2-1 TRBV18 TGTGCCAGCTCACCACTACTAGACAATGAGCAGTTCTTC CASSPLLDNEQFF
few NA TRBJ1-5 TRBV30 TGTGCCTGGAGTGGGGGACAAGGCAATCAGCCCCAGCATTTT CAWSGGQGNQPQHF
many NA TRBJ2-4 TRBV7-2 TGTGCCAGCAATCGAGGAAAAAACATTCAGTACTTC CASNRGKNIQYF
few TRBD1 TRBJ2-1 TRBV29-1 TGCAGCGTATTGACAGGGTTAAACTCCTACAATGAGCAGTTCTTC CSVLTGLNSYNEQFF
few NA TRBJ2-2 TRBV5-1 TGCGCCAGCAGGACAGCGAACACCGGGGAGCTGTTTTTT CASRTANTGELFF
few NA TRBJ1-6 TRBV9 TGTGCCAGCAGCCCCCTCGGGGCAAACGGCTCACCCCTCCACTTT CASSPLGANGSPLHF
NA TRBD1 TRBJ1-6 TRBV7-9 TGTGCCAGCAGCTTGGACAGGGTACGATCACCCCTCCACTTT CASSLDRVRSPLHF
NA NA TRBJ1-5 TRBV30 TGTGCCTGGAGTGGTACCCGTTTACAGCCCCAGCATTTT CAWSGTRLQPQHF
few NA TRBJ2-7 TRBV9 TGTGCCAGCAGCGTAGAGGGAGGTTGGTCCTACGAGCAGTACTTC CASSVEGGWSYEQYF
NA TRBD1 TRBJ2-1 TRBV4-3 TGCGCCAGCAGCCAAGAGGGAACGGGAAGCAGGGGGTTCGATGAGCAGTTCTTC CASSQEGTGSRGFDEQFF
few NA TRBJ2-7 TRBV19 TGTGCCAGTAGTATAGTAATCCAAGCCGTCGACGAGCAGTACTTC CASSIVIQAVDEQYF
NA NA TRBJ1-1 TRBV29-1 TGCAGCGTTGAACGAGGGAACACTGAAGCTTTCTTT CSVERGNTEAFF
few NA TRBJ2-1 TRBV27 TGTGCCAGCAGTTCCTCGGGACGGCTGGGCAATGAGCAGTTCTTC CASSSSGRLGNEQFF
NA TRBD1 TRBJ2-1 TRBV7-9 TGTGCCAGCAGCCCGGGGACAGGGGGTCAAAATGAGCAGTTCTTC CASSPGTGGQNEQFF
few NA TRBJ2-2 TRBV4-2 TGTGCCAGCAGCCCGAACACCGGGGAGCTGTTTTTT CASSPNTGELFF